The TCR beta chain under discussion was sequenced for a study of T-cell reconstitution after alpha-beta-depleted transplantation in children. Details on this clonotype: One end of the junction varies from germline; a read error may be responsible.

Preparation of the TCRbeta library used unique molecular identifiers. TCRdb re-called the PCR reads with MiXCR, one entry per CDR3 protein. The sample carries hundreds of thousands of distinct CDR3 sequences, around 18% recorded once. This CDR3 spans 15 amino acids. Per germline, CDR1 SGHKS and CDR2 YYEKEE (reference sequence). The TCR sequence derives from a human donor who donated a stem cell graft to a child with acute lymphoblastic leukemia. This specimen consisted of PBMCs from the stem cell graft donor, obtained from the stem cell graft. The gene calls are TRBV5-5 and TRBJ2-6; possibly TRBD1 for D (5 bases). For the CDR3, the DNA is TGTGCCAGCAGCTCCGACGGAGTAGGGGCCAACGGCCTGACTTTC. It codes for CASSSDGVGANGLTF. Looking up the rest from reference TRBV5-5 and TRBJ2-6 gives the full variable domain: DAGVTQSPTHLIKTRGQQVTLRCSPISGHKSVSWYQQVLGQGPQFIFQYYEKEERGRGNFPDRFSARQFPNYSSELNVNALLLGDSALYLCASSSDGVGANGLTFGAGSRLTVL.